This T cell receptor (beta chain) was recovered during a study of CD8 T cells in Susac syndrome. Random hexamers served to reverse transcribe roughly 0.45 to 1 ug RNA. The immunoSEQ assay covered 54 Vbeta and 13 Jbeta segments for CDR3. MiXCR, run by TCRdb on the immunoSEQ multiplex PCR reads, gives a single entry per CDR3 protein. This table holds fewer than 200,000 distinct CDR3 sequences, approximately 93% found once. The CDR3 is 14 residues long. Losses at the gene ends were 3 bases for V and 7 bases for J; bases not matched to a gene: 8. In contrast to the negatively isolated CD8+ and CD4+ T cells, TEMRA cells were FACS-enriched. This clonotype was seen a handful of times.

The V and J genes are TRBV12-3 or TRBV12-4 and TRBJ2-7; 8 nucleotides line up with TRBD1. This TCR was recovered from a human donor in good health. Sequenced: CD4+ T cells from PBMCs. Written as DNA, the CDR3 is TGTGCCAGCAGTTTGGGGCAGGGGGCAAAAGAGCAGTACTTC. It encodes CASSLGQGAKEQYF.